This T cell receptor (beta chain) comes out of a study of radiation and T cells in renal cell carcinoma. Study in general: Nephrectomy followed 15 Gy stereotactic body radiation by 4 weeks. Regarding the study as a whole: In blood, top tumor clones expanded by 2 weeks, shrinking by 4. No pretreatment tumor biopsies were available for baseline clonotypes.

Here immunoSEQ multiplex PCR was the method, and the copy in TCRdb shows in-frame clones only, minus some. The table includes approximately 75,000 clones, roughly 87% detected once. Germline V gives CDR1 MNHEY, CDR2 SMNVEV (reference sequence). The V and J ends lost 6 bases and 3 bases, in that order; junction bases with no gene match: 8. This CDR3 contains 14 residues. Documented time point: blood 2 weeks post-SBRT. Treatment described: 15 Gy SBRT to primary tumor, nephrectomy 4 weeks later. Concerning this clone: Its cognate antigen is unknown.

Source: blood, taken from a patient whose treatment included radiotherapy and nephrectomy. The gene calls are TRBV27 and TRBJ2-7, with 7 bases identical to TRBD1. This clonotype originated in a man between 60 and 75 years old with renal cell carcinoma. CDR3 DNA sequence: TGTGCCAGCAGGGCCCTGACAGGGATCTACGAGCAGTACTTC. Encoded protein: CASRALTGIYEQYF.